A single sample gave rise to the 19 T cell receptor beta chains below, sequenced in a study of Graves' ophthalmopathy and Graves' hyperthyroidism (dated by TCRdb to the late 2010s). TCRdb lists the instrument as Illumina HiSeq 2000. For repertoire sequencing, TCR beta CDR3 regions were amplified from RNA transcripts. The first round of RT-PCR was done with HTBI primers and the Qiagen OneStep RT-PCR kit, and was followed by a second round of multiplex PCR, then size selection and purification. TCRdb trimmed the raw reads at Q25, called clones with MiXCR and kept productive beta chains. One record per CDR3 amino acid sequence lists the most common genes and DNA. The sample table shows 200,000 to 250,000 distinct CDR3 sequences, and 40% to 50% are seen once. Jointly, the top ten make up around 43% of the sample. Sequences were obtained from peripheral blood. These receptor sequences come from an adult man with Graves' ophthalmopathy.

This clonotype came up a few times. This sequence joins TRBV12-3 or TRBV12-4 and TRBJ1-1; 9 positions match TRBD1. CDR3 length: 15 amino acids. Trimming at V came to 5 bases and at J to 1 base, leaving 5 bases not matched to a gene. CDR3 in amino acids: CASSPRTGANTEAFF. The CDR3 region has the DNA TGTGCCAGCAGTCCGAGGACAGGGGCGAACACTGAAGCTTTCTTT.

This clonotype was seen more than once but under ten times. CDR3 sequence (DNA): TGCAGCGTTCAAAGTGGGGACCCCTACGAGCAGTACTTC. It yields the protein CSVQSGDPYEQYF. The V gene is TRBV29-1, the J gene TRBJ2-7; D may correspond to TRBD1 or TRBD2 (5 bases each). Trimming took off 5 bases at V and 2 bases at J, with 13 bases between the two ends. From germline, CDR1 is SQVTM and CDR2 ANQGSEA. The CDR3 loop spans 13 amino acids.

This clonotype was counted at least ten times. The V call is TRBV7-2, the J call TRBJ2-7, with D tentatively TRBD2 (6 bases). Germline values: CDR1 SGHTA, CDR2 FQGNSA. CDR3 size: 14 residues. Deletions cut 8 bases from V and 3 bases from J, with 17 bases between. CDR3 DNA sequence: TGTGCCAGCTCGGCCTGGGACTCCGACTACGAGCAGTACTTC. Protein product: CASSAWDSDYEQYF. The full variable domain, completed using reference TRBV7-2 and TRBJ2-7, is GAGVSQSPSNKVTEKGKDVELRCDPISGHTALYWYRQSLGQGLEFLIYFQGNSAPDKSGLPSDRFSAERTGGSVSTLTIQRTQQEDSAVYLCASSAWDSDYEQYFGPGTRLTVT.

The V and J genes are TRBV20-1 and TRBJ1-5, with a possible D match to TRBD1 (5 bases). The CDR3 is made up of 16 amino acids. Germline CDR1 DFQATT, CDR2 SNEGSKA (reference sequence). V lost 0 bases, J lost 9 bases, and 21 bases lay in between. CDR3: CSARDRAGTAISPQHF. CDR3 nucleotides: TGCAGTGCTAGAGATCGAGCCGGGACCGCCATTTCGCCCCAGCATTTT.

The J gene is TRBJ2-7, the V gene TRBV20-1; D gene ambiguous. Trimming shortened V by 2 bases and J by 3 bases, and 11 bases separated the two germline ends. CDR1 and CDR2 from the germline V gene are DFQATT and SNEGSKA (reference sequence). The CDR3 sequence is 13 residues long. CDR3 coding DNA: TGCAGTGCTAGAAGAAACGGCATCTACGAGCAGTACTTC. Translated, it gives CSARRNGIYEQYF.

The genes are TRBV5-1 and TRBJ1-2; 11 bases line up with TRBD1. The CDR3 sequence is 14 residues long. Germline assignment: CDR1 SGHRS and CDR2 YFSETQ. With 0 bases clipped from V and 12 bases from J, the junction kept 7 bases outside the gene matches. The CDR3 nucleotides read TGCGCCAGCAGCTTGGGTCTTGGACAGGGGGCCGACACCTTC. Translation: CASSLGLGQGADTF.

The chain has TRBV19 and TRBJ1-5, with 8 bases lining up with TRBD1. Germline assignment: CDR1 LNHDA and CDR2 SQIVND (reference sequence). J gave up 2 bases and V 1 base, and 4 bases lay outside the gene matches. The CDR3 sequence is 16 residues long. CDR3 loop: CASSIGDRSGNQPQHF. DNA for the CDR3: TGTGCCAGTAGTATAGGGGACAGGTCTGGCAATCAGCCCCAGCATTTT.

CDR3 in DNA: TGTGCCAGCAGTGACTGGAATCAGCCCCAGCATTTT. It codes for CASSDWNQPQHF. The rearrangement joins TRBV2 to TRBJ1-5; D not certain. The V gene lost 3 bases and the J gene lost 4 bases, with 4 bases spanning the gap. The CDR3 extends over 12 amino acids. CDR1 is SNHLY, CDR2 FYNNEI, per germline.

This clonotype was seen repeatedly, ten times or more. The V call is TRBV15, the J call TRBJ2-7, with 7 bases aligning to TRBD1. Germline assignment: CDR1 LNHNV and CDR2 YYDKDF (reference sequence). The CDR3 length is 15 residues. V was clipped by 0 bases and J by 2 bases; unmatched bases: 4. CDR3 in amino acids: CATSRDGQATYEQYF. DNA for the CDR3: TGTGCCACCAGCAGAGATGGACAGGCCACCTACGAGCAGTACTTC.

As to this clonotype: A much more abundant neighbour one base away suggests this may be a read error. The rearrangement joins TRBV25-1 to TRBJ1-2, with 8 bases that match TRBD1. The CDR3 consists of 14 residues. Germline CDR1 MGHDK, CDR2 SYGVNS. As DNA, the CDR3 is TGTGTCAGCAAGCGACAGGGGACTAACTATGGCTACACCTTC. Translation gives CVSKRQGTNYGYTF.

The chain combines TRBV10-3 with TRBJ1-2; a possible D gene is TRBD1 (6 bases). Trimming stripped 0 bases from V and 8 bases from J, with 10 bases between. CDR1 is ENHRY, CDR2 SYGVKD, per germline. The CDR3 length is 13 residues. The CDR3 DNA sequence: TGTGCCATCAGTGAGTCACGGGGGGCCGGCTACACCTTC. This codes for CAISESRGAGYTF.

In regard to this clonotype: It is likely a read error, because the conserved phenylalanine at the end of the CDR3 is missing. The DNA is omitted, as the CDR3 cannot be located on it reliably, and the CDR3 follows TCRdb's listing. The V call is TRBV7-2, the J call TRBJ1-2; the D call TRBD1 from the table was never checked on the DNA. The CDR3 extends over 18 residues, inclusive of both ends. CDR1 is SGHTA, CDR2 FQGNSA, per germline. The CDR3 sequence: CASSPILRGLYYWHRFGL.

Points on this clonotype: At one end, the junction sequence differs from germline, possibly due to a read error. This rearrangement joins TRBV9 to TRBJ1-1; TRBD1 aligns across 8 bases. In germline, CDR1 is SGDLS, CDR2 YYNGEE. The CDR3 consists of 14 residues. This CDR3 reads CASSARTGPTEAFF. In nucleotides, the CDR3 is TGCGCCAGCAGCGCACGGACAGGGCCCACTGAAGCTTTCTTT.

The J gene is TRBJ1-1, the V gene TRBV2; 7 bases are a match to TRBD1. Germline V CDR1 and CDR2: SNHLY, FYNNEI. The CDR3 consists of 12 residues. The trim removed 7 bases at V and 4 bases at J, leaving 3 bases unmatched. The CDR3 spells CASKGGFTEAFF. Written as DNA, the CDR3 is TGTGCCAGCAAAGGGGGCTTCACTGAAGCTTTCTTT.

This clonotype was recorded at least ten times. This chain uses TRBV5-1 with TRBJ1-2; D ambiguous. Germline V gene lookup returns CDR1 SGHRS and CDR2 YFSETQ. V lost 0 bases, J lost 3 bases, and 6 bases lay in between. This CDR3 has 13 residues. CDR3 nucleotides: TGCGCCAGCAGCTTGGGGGCGGACTATGGCTACACCTTC. Protein: CASSLGADYGYTF.

The chain couples TRBV2 to TRBJ1-3; D is possibly TRBD1 (5 bases). In germline, CDR1 is SNHLY, CDR2 FYNNEI. The CDR3 extends over 14 amino acids. Between the trimmed V and J ends, which lost 4 bases and 4 bases, there was a span of 11 bases. In DNA form, the CDR3 reads TGTGCCAGCAGTGCGTGGCGGGGGGGAAACACCATATATTTT. Translating gives CASSAWRGGNTIYF.

This sequence joins TRBV2 and TRBJ1-5; D not resolved. V lost 4 bases and J lost 6, with 10 bases in between. CDR3 size: 13 residues. Per germline, CDR1 SNHLY and CDR2 FYNNEI. The CDR3 protein is CASSAQLGQPQHF. The CDR3 nucleotides are TGTGCCAGCAGTGCCCAATTGGGTCAGCCCCAGCATTTT.

This clonotype showed up just a few times. The chain is built from TRBV20-1 and TRBJ2-7; possibly TRBD1 or TRBD2 for D (6 bases each). Germline V gives CDR1 DFQATT, CDR2 SNEGSKA (reference sequence). The V gene lost 2 bases and the J gene lost 3 bases, with 11 bases spanning the gap. The CDR3 consists of 13 residues. The CDR3 DNA sequence: TGCAGTGCTAGAAGGGGGGCGATCTACGAGCAGTACTTC. Its translation is CSARRGAIYEQYF.

CDR3 nucleotide sequence: TGTGCCAGTAGTCCAGGACAGGGGTCGGCGTTCTACACTGAAGCTTTCTTT. As protein: CASSPGQGSAFYTEAFF. The chain links TRBV19 to TRBJ1-1; TRBD1 aligns across 9 bases. There are 17 residues in the CDR3. Germline V gene data show CDR1 as LNHDA and CDR2 as SQIVND (reference sequence). V lost 5 bases, J lost 3 bases, and 13 bases stayed unmatched.